One and the same sample provided the 32 T cell receptor beta chains below, sequenced in a study of cytomegalovirus exposure and HLA in healthy donors. Both 60 Vbeta primers and 13 Jbeta primers went into the PCR. Generated by immunoSEQ multiplex PCR, the TCRdb table keeps only in-frame clones and is missing some. This sample has around 120,000 clones, with 70% to 90% found just once. Sequencing was done on a sample of PBMCs. These receptors originate from a boy between 10 and 17 years old in good health and CMV-seronegative.

This clone was recorded a few times. The J gene is TRBJ2-7, the V gene TRBV6-5; TRBD2 might be the D (6 bases). The CDR3 consists of 16 residues. Between the trimmed V and J ends, which lost 0 bases and 3 bases, there was a span of 15 bases. Germline CDR1 reads MNHEY; CDR2 reads SVGAGI. DNA of the CDR3: TGTGCCAGCAGTTACTCGCTTGGCGGGGCGGTCTACGAGCAGTACTTC. Protein product: CASSYSLGGAVYEQYF.

The V call is TRBV7-9, the J call TRBJ1-2; 8 bases match TRBD1. The germline gives CDR1 SEHNR, CDR2 FQNEAQ (reference sequence). The trim removed 4 bases at V and 2 bases at J, leaving 15 bases unmatched. The CDR3 sequence is 18 residues long. The CDR3 DNA reads as TGTGCCAGCAGCTGGACAGGGTTTGGAACGCCTCTCAACTATGGCTACACCTTC. It yields the protein CASSWTGFGTPLNYGYTF.

V and J are TRBV7-2 and TRBJ1-5, with 10 bases identical to TRBD1. The CDR3 is 14 amino acids. From germline, CDR1 is SGHTA and CDR2 FQGNSA. V gave up 7 bases and J gave up 5 bases; unmatched junction bases: 5. CDR3 DNA sequence: TGTGCCAGCACTACCGGGACAGGGGATCAGCCCCAGCATTTT. Residues: CASTTGTGDQPQHF.

The chain couples TRBV4-3 to TRBJ2-1; TRBD2 matches 13 bases. Germline CDR1 and CDR2: LGHNA and YSLEER. This CDR3 is built from 15 residues. V was clipped by 4 bases and J by 5 bases; unmatched bases: 2. The CDR3: CASSLGLAGHNEQFF. CDR3 sequence (DNA): TGCGCCAGCAGCCTGGGACTAGCGGGGCACAATGAGCAGTTCTTC.

V gene TRBV6-5 combines with J gene TRBJ1-6; 7 bases agree with TRBD1. The germline CDR1 and CDR2 sequences are MNHEY and SVGAGI. Trimming removed 5 bases from V and 10 bases from J; junction bases left unmatched: 8. The CDR3 totals 14 residues. The CDR3 region is CASSNDRVQSPLHF. CDR3 DNA sequence: TGTGCCAGCAGTAACGACAGGGTTCAATCACCCCTCCACTTT.

The chain has TRBV5-6 and TRBJ1-5; 8 bases line up with TRBD1. V shed 0 bases, J shed 0 bases, and the junction held 2 bases outside the gene matches. Per germline, CDR1 SGHDT and CDR2 YYEEEE. The CDR3 runs to 16 residues. In DNA, the CDR3 is TGTGCCAGCAGCTTGGGGACAGGGAATAGCAATCAGCCCCAGCATTTT. Amino acid sequence: CASSLGTGNSNQPQHF.

This clone was counted between two and nine times. This rearrangement joins TRBV5-1 to TRBJ1-1; 8 nucleotides match TRBD1. Germline-derived CDR1 and CDR2 are SGHRS and YFSETQ. There are 14 residues in the CDR3. V was pared by 4 bases and J by 2 bases, with 4 bases of the junction left unmatched. CDR3 in amino acids: CASSTGQGNTEAFF. The CDR3 DNA sequence: TGCGCCAGCAGCACAGGACAGGGCAACACTGAAGCTTTCTTT.

This rearrangement joins TRBV11-1 to TRBJ2-3, with D tentatively TRBD2 (5 bases). The V and J ends lost 4 bases and 0 bases respectively, with 14 bases between them. The CDR3 spans 16 residues. CDR1 and CDR2 (germline): SGHAT, FQDESV (reference sequence). CDR3 sequence reads: CASSSTWRTSTDTQYF. The CDR3 DNA is TGTGCCAGCAGCTCCACTTGGCGGACTAGCACAGATACGCAGTATTTT. Complete variable domain (other parts from reference TRBV11-1 and TRBJ2-3): EAEVAQSPRYKITEKSQAVAFWCDPISGHATLYWYRQILGQGPELLVQFQDESVVDDSQLPKDRFSAERLKGVDSTLKIQPAELGDSAMYLCASSSTWRTSTDTQYFGPGTRLTVL.

This clone was seen a handful of times. The chain is built from TRBV12-5 and TRBJ2-2; TRBD1 matches 8 bases. The V gene end was trimmed by 6 bases and the J gene end by 4 bases; junction bases not matched to a gene: 7. CDR3 length: 15 amino acids. CDR1 and CDR2 (germline): LGHNT, FRNRAP. CDR3 in amino acids: CASGIGQGITGELFF. CDR3 sequence (DNA): TGTGCTAGTGGCATCGGACAGGGAATCACCGGGGAGCTGTTTTTT. Drawing the rest from reference TRBV12-5 and TRBJ2-2, the complete variable domain is DARVTQTPRHKVTEMGQEVTMRCQPILGHNTVFWYRQTMMQGLELLAYFRNRAPLDDSGMPKDRFSAEMPDATLATLKIQPSEPRDSAVYFCASGIGQGITGELFFGEGSRLTVL.

This chain connects TRBV5-1 to TRBJ2-1, with D perhaps matching TRBD1 (5 bases). The CDR3 is 14 residues long. Germline-derived CDR1 and CDR2 are SGHRS and YFSETQ. The ends were cut back, 0 bases at V and 8 bases at J, with 12 bases in the middle. The CDR3 nucleotides are TGCGCCAGCAGCTTGGGCCAGGGAAGGGATGAGCAGTTCTTC. This codes for CASSLGQGRDEQFF.

The chain is built from TRBV7-2 and TRBJ2-5, with D hard to call. The CDR3 length is 11 residues. Trimming stripped 5 bases from V and 5 bases from J, with 6 bases between. Germline V CDR1 and CDR2: SGHTA, FQGNSA. Written as DNA, the CDR3 is TGTGCCAGCAGCCCCGGGGAGACCCAGTACTTC. Amino acids: CASSPGETQYF.

There are a few counts of this clone. Here the CDR3 DNA reads TGCAGCGTTGATGGGGGGACTAGGGAAAAACTGTTTTTT. It codes for CSVDGGTREKLFF. The chain links TRBV29-1 to TRBJ1-4; a possible D gene is TRBD1 (5 bases). The germline CDR1 and CDR2 sequences are SQVTM and ANQGSEA. Trimming pared 3 bases from V and 8 bases from J, leaving 13 bases between. CDR3 length: 13 amino acids.

In nucleotides, the CDR3 is TGTGCCAGCAGTTATCAACCTAGCGGGAGGGGTGGGCCGGGTGGGGCCAACGTCCTGACTTTC. It specifies CASSYQPSGRGGPGGANVLTF. The gene calls are TRBV7-3 and TRBJ2-6; 12 nucleotides agree with TRBD2. The CDR3 has 21 amino acids. Germline V gene sequence: CDR1 SGHTA, CDR2 FQGTGA. J gave up 3 bases and V 6 bases, and 18 bases lay outside the gene matches.

This chain uses TRBV7-8 with TRBJ1-5; maybe TRBD1 (5 bases). The germline CDR1 and CDR2 sequences are SGHVS and FQNEAQ. V was trimmed by 5 bases and J by 0 bases, leaving 8 bases between them. The CDR3 is 14 residues long. The CDR3 DNA follows: TGTGCCAGCAGCCCAGGGAATAGCAATCAGCCCCAGCATTTT. Translation: CASSPGNSNQPQHF.

The chain carries TRBV4-2 and TRBJ2-7, with 8 bases fitting TRBD1. The CDR3 length is 17 residues. CDR1 and CDR2 from the germline V gene are LGHNA and YNFKEQ. V lost 0 bases, J lost 3 bases, and 10 bases stayed unmatched. The CDR3 spells CASSQDLRTGQIYEQYF. The CDR3 DNA is TGTGCCAGCAGCCAAGATCTCAGGACAGGGCAAATCTACGAGCAGTACTTC.

This chain links TRBV27 with TRBJ1-5, with a tentative D call TRBD1 (5 bases). The CDR3 runs to 15 residues. Germline-derived CDR1 and CDR2 are MNHEY and SMNVEV (reference sequence). Trimming shortened V by 5 bases and J by 7 bases, and 18 bases separated the two germline ends. CDR3: CASSPMLRGGQPQHF. CDR3 nucleotides: TGTGCCAGCAGTCCGATGCTCCGGGGGGGACAGCCCCAGCATTTT.

The chain couples TRBV27 to TRBJ1-6, with 7 bases matching TRBD1. The CDR3 contains 14 residues. V lost 6 bases and J lost 9; bases outside the gene matches: 8. Germline CDR1 MNHEY, CDR2 SMNVEV (reference sequence). The CDR3 DNA follows: TGTGCCAGCAGCTCCGGGGACAGTCGTTCACCCCTCCACTTT. It translates to CASSSGDSRSPLHF.

The V gene is TRBV5-8, the J gene TRBJ2-1; 9 bases match TRBD2. Looked up from germline, CDR1 is SGHTS and CDR2 is YDEGEE. The CDR3 is 16 residues long. With 0 bases clipped from V and 3 bases from J, the junction kept 4 bases outside the gene matches. The CDR3 DNA reads TGTGCCAGCAGCTTGGAAGCGGGGGGCTTCTACAATGAGCAGTTCTTC. Translated, it gives CASSLEAGGFYNEQFF.

V usage is TRBV27 and J usage is TRBJ1-5; no reliable D call. Trimming took off 6 bases at V and 0 bases at J, with 18 bases between the two ends. The CDR3 consists of 17 residues. Germline loops: CDR1 MNHEY, CDR2 SMNVEV (reference sequence). The CDR3 sequence: CASRPTVTTDSNQPQHF. For the CDR3, the DNA is TGTGCCAGCAGACCCACAGTAACGACGGATAGCAATCAGCCCCAGCATTTT.

The chain is built from TRBV15 and TRBJ2-3; tentative D call: TRBD2 (5 bases). Germline V CDR1 and CDR2: LNHNV, YYDKDF (reference sequence). V lost 0 bases to trimming and J lost 0 bases, with 10 bases between them. The CDR3 totals 16 residues. The CDR3 protein is CATSRDGLVSTDTQYF. The CDR3, as DNA: TGTGCCACCAGCAGAGATGGACTGGTGAGCACAGATACGCAGTATTTT.

As concerns this clone: One end of the junction fails to match germline, which may point to a read error. The chain carries TRBV30 and TRBJ2-1, with D perhaps matching TRBD2 (5 bases). This CDR3 contains 15 residues. Germline V lookup: CDR1 GTSNPN, CDR2 SVGIG (reference sequence). The CDR3 coding sequence is TGTGCCTGGAGTGTCTCACTAGTGGTTGCCAATGAGCAGCTCTTC. This sequence encodes CAWSVSLVVANEQLF.

This clone was seen only once. The chain employs TRBV6-1 and TRBJ1-1; 7 positions agree with TRBD1. V lost 4 bases to trimming and J lost 0 bases; unmatched junction nucleotides: 14. This CDR3 spans 18 amino acids. Per germline, CDR1 MNHNS and CDR2 SASEGT. The CDR3 reads CASSGSPGTDFMNTEAFF. The CDR3 bases are TGTGCCAGCAGTGGATCACCCGGGACAGATTTCATGAACACTGAAGCTTTCTTT.

The CDR3: CASSSRTGTYEQYF. CDR3 DNA: TGTGCCAGCAGTTCTAGGACAGGTACCTACGAGCAGTACTTC. The genes are TRBV6-5 and TRBJ2-7; TRBD1 matches 7 bases. V dropped 4 bases and J dropped 2; count of bases not matched to a gene: 5. The length of the CDR3 is 14 residues. Germline values: CDR1 MNHEY, CDR2 SVGAGI.

The gene calls are TRBV6-5 and TRBJ2-2; the D is unclear. This CDR3 comprises 12 residues. Trimming shortened V by 5 bases and J by 8 bases, and 9 bases separated the two germline ends. Germline loops: CDR1 MNHEY, CDR2 SVGAGI. CDR3 loop: CASSLPPGELFF. DNA for the CDR3: TGTGCCAGCAGTCTCCCCCCGGGGGAGCTGTTTTTT.

The V and J genes are TRBV7-8 and TRBJ1-3; D not certain. V gave up 8 bases and J gave up 5 bases, with 16 bases separating them. The CDR3 contains 14 residues. Looked up from germline, CDR1 is SGHVS and CDR2 is FQNEAQ. Written as DNA, the CDR3 is TGTGCCAGCTCACCACGGGAACTAAGAAACACCATATATTTT. The encoded protein is CASSPRELRNTIYF.

The rearrangement uses TRBV6-6 and TRBJ1-1, with 7 positions matching TRBD1. With 6 bases clipped from V and 2 bases from J, the junction kept 9 bases outside the gene matches. The CDR3 runs 15 residues. The V gene's germline CDR1 is MNHNY and CDR2 SVGAGI (reference sequence). The CDR3 loop reads CASRLGQAENTEAFF. DNA for the CDR3: TGTGCCAGCAGATTAGGACAGGCGGAAAACACTGAAGCTTTCTTT.

V and J are TRBV7-8 and TRBJ2-5; perhaps TRBD1 as D (5 bases). This CDR3 has 14 amino acids. Trimming took 2 bases from V and 2 from J, leaving 9 bases between them. Germline CDR1 SGHVS, CDR2 FQNEAQ. CDR3 bases: TGTGCCAGCAGCTTATCCAGGGCTCAAGAGACCCAGTACTTC. Residues: CASSLSRAQETQYF.

CDR3 sequence (DNA): TGTGCCAGCTCAACTTCGACAGGGAGTAGCAATCAGCCCCAGCATTTT. This gives the protein CASSTSTGSSNQPQHF. The chain is built from TRBV18 and TRBJ1-5, with 7 bases lining up with TRBD1. The CDR3 is 16 amino acids. Germline assignment: CDR1 KGHSH and CDR2 LQKENI. Unmatched junction bases numbered 7, after V lost 5 bases and J lost 0 bases.

The genes are TRBV5-4 and TRBJ2-2; D is possibly TRBD2 (6 bases). There are 16 residues in the CDR3. Trimming stripped 4 bases from V and 0 bases from J, with 13 bases between. The germline V gene has CDR1 SGHNT and CDR2 YYREEE (reference sequence). CDR3 DNA sequence: TGTGCCAGCAGCCAAGAAGCGGGTACGAACACCGGGGAGCTGTTTTTT. This translates into CASSQEAGTNTGELFF.

This sequence joins TRBV27 and TRBJ1-5; possible D gene TRBD1, 5 bases. Germline V lookup: CDR1 MNHEY, CDR2 SMNVEV (reference sequence). Trimming removed 2 bases at V and 5 bases at J, with 10 bases between. The CDR3 loop spans 14 amino acids. CDR3 amino acids: CASSLRQGDQPQHF. In nucleotides, the CDR3 is TGTGCCAGCAGTTTAAGGCAGGGCGATCAGCCCCAGCATTTT.

The chain joins TRBV7-3 to TRBJ2-1, with TRBD2 identical over 10 bases. The ends lost 0 bases at V and 0 bases at J; junction bases unmatched: 2. The CDR3 contains 17 residues. Germline assignment: CDR1 SGHTA and CDR2 FQGTGA. The CDR3: CASSLTPSGSSYNEQFF. CDR3 bases: TGTGCCAGCAGCTTAACGCCTAGCGGGAGCTCCTACAATGAGCAGTTCTTC.

The chain uses TRBV6-4 and TRBJ1-1; D perhaps matches TRBD1 (5 bases). Looked up from germline, CDR1 is MRHNA and CDR2 is SNTAGT. This CDR3 region has 13 residues. Trimming shortened V by 8 bases and J by 3 bases, and 13 bases separated the two germline ends. CDR3 in amino acids: CASRGLGDTEAFF. In DNA, the CDR3 is TGTGCCAGCCGGGGACTCGGGGACACTGAAGCTTTCTTT.